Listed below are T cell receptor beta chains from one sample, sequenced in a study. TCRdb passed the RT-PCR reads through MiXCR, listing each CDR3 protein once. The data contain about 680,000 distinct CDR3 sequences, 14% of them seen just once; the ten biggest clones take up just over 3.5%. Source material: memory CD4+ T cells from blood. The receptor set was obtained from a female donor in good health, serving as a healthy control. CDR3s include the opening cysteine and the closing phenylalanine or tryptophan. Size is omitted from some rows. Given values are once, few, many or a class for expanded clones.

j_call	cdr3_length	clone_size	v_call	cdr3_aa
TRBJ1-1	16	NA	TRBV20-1	CSAPGGRGMFKTEAFF
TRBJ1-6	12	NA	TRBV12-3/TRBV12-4	CASSLVVGSLHF
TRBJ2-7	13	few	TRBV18	CASSPGVSDEQYF
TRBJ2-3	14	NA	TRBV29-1	CSVRGTGGTDTQYF
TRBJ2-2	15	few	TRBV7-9	CASSWTAMNTGELFF
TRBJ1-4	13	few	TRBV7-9	CASSLLVDEKLFF
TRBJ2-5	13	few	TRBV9	CASSVEGVETQYF
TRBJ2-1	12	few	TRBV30	CAWSGGLLEQFF
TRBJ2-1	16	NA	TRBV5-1	CASSPMWLGAYNEQFF
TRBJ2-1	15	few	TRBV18	CASSPAGVFYNEQFF
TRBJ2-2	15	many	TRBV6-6	CASRTSGTLTGELFF
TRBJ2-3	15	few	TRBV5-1	CASSLGSGSADTQYF
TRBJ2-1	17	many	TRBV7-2	CASSPYIGDSPNNEQFF
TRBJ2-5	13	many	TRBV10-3	CAISEVVQETQYF
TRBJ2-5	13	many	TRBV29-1	CSVEPDSQETQYF
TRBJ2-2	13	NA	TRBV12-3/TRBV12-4	CASSWENTGELFF
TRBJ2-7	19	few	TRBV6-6	CASSSLLGLAGQFSYEQYF
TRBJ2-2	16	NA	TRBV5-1	CASSSKVGGSTGELFF
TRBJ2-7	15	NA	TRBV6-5	CASSYSKQGVREQYF
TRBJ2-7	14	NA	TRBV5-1	CASRSWQGTSEQYF
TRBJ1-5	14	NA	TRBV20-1	CSAYGLGRNQPQHF
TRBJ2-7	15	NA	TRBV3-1	CASSRPGQETYEQYF
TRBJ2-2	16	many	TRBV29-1	CSVRAAGTANTGELFF
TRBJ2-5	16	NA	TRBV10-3	CAIRTSRGLGQETQYF
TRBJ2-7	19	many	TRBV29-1	CSVEGLWRRTSGRRNEQYF
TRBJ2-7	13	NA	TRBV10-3	CAISPGTGIQQYF
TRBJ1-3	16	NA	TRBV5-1	CASSLVGQTSGNTIYF
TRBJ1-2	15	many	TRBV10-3	CAISDSGTGNDGYTF
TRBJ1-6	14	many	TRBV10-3	CATTGGSGNSPLHF
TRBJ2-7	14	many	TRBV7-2	CASSLDRALPEQYF
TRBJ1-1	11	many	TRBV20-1	CSASILLRDQF
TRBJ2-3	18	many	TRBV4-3	CASSPRVRVAGSTDTQYF
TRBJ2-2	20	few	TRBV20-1	CSARGGGLPQGGVSTGELFF
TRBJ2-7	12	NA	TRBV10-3	CASGQRPYEQYF
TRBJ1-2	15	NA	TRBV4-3	CASSQEYRVVDGYTF
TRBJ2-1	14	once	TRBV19	CASSGAGGRDEQFF
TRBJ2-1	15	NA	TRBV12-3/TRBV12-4	CASSLTSLLHNEQFF
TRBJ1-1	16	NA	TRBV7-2	CASSLVWTGVNTEAFF
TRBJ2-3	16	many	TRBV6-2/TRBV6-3	CASSYDNSGNTDTQYF
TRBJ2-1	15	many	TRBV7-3	CASSVDRGMINEQFF
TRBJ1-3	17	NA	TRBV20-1	CSARKNPAGPGGNTIYF
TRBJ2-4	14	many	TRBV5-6	CASSLVGARYIQYF
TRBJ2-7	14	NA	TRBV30	CAWTRRAGYYEQYF